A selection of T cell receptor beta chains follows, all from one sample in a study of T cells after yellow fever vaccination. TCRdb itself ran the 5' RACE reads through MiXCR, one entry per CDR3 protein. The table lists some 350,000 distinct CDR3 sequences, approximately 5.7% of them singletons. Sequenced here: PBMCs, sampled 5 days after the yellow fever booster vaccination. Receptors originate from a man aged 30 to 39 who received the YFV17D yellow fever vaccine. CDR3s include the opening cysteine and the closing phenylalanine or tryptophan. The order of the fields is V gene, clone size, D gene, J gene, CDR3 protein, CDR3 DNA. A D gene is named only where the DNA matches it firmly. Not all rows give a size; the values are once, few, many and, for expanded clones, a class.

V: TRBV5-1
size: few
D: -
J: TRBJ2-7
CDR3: CASSLQQGTYEQYF
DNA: TGCGCCAGCAGCCTACAACAGGGTACCTACGAGCAGTACTTC

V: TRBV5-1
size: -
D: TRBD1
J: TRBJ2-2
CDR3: CASSSGQGRTWELFF
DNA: TGCGCCAGCAGCTCGGGACAGGGGCGCACCTGGGAGCTGTTTTTT

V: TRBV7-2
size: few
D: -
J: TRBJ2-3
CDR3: CASTPDYDLDTQYF
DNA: TGTGCCAGCACCCCAGACTACGACCTAGATACGCAGTATTTT

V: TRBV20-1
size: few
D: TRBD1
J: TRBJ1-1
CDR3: CSAIAQGTEAFF
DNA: TGCAGTGCTATAGCACAGGGGACTGAAGCTTTCTTT

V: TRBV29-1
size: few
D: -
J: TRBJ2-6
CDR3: CSVLSISGANVLTF
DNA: TGCAGCGTGTTAAGCATCTCTGGGGCCAACGTCCTGACTTTC

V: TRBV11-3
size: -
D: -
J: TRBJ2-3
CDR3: CASSPGANTQYF
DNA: TGTGCCAGCAGCCCCGGAGCTAATACGCAGTATTTT

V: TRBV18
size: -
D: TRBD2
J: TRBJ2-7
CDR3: CASSPGLADNYEQYF
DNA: TGTGCCAGCTCACCAGGGCTAGCGGATAACTACGAGCAGTACTTC

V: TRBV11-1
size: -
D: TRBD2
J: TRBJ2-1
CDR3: CASSRVGDYYNEQFF
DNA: TGTGCCAGCAGTCGCGTGGGGGACTACTACAATGAGCAGTTCTTC

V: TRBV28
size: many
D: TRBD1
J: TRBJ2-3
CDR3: CASSLTSRRAGGKNTQYF
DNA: TGTGCCAGCAGTTTAACCTCCCGTAGGGCAGGGGGCAAAAATACGCAGTATTTT

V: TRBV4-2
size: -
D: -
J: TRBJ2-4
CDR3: CASSQVADKNIQYF
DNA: TGTGCCAGCAGCCAAGTAGCGGACAAAAACATTCAGTACTTC

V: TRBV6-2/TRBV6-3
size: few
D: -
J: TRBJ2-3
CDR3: CASRQTSSDTQYF
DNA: TGTGCCAGCAGGCAAACTAGTTCCGATACGCAGTATTTT

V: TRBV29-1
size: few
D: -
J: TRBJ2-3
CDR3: CSFEGLQSSTDTQYF
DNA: TGCAGCTTTGAGGGGCTTCAATCTAGCACAGATACGCAGTATTTT

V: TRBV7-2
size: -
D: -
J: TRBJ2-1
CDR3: CASSFRRGTYNEQFF
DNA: TGTGCCAGCAGCTTTAGGAGGGGCACCTACAATGAGCAGTTCTTC

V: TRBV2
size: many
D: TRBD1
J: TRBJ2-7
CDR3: CASSQDRVRNRYF
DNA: TGTGCCAGCAGCCAGGACAGGGTTAGGAATCGGTACTTC

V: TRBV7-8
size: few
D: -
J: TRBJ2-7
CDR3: CASSLARGPGLDF
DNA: TGTGCCAGCAGCTTAGCGCGGGGACCAGGGTTGGACTTC

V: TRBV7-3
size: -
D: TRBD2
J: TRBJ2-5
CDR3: CASSLKRLASERETQYF
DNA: TGTGCCAGCAGCTTAAAGAGACTAGCTTCAGAGAGGGAGACCCAGTACTTC

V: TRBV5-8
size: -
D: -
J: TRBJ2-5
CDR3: CASSLRQIKTQYF
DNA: TGTGCCAGCAGCTTGAGGCAGATAAAGACCCAGTACTTC

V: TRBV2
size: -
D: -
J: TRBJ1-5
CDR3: CASSPQGLHQHF
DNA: TGTGCCAGCAGTCCCCAGGGGCTGCACCAGCATTTT

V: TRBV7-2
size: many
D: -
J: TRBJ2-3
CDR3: CASSLGVLVTQYF
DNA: TGTGCCAGCAGCTTAGGGGTCCTTGTTACGCAGTATTTT

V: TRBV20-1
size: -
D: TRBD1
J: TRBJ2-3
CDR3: CSATSGGGGTDTQYF
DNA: TGCAGTGCTACTTCAGGGGGCGGCGGCACAGATACGCAGTATTTT

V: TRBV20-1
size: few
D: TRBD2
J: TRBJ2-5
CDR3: CSARRLAGVGETQYF
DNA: TGCAGTGCTAGACGACTAGCGGGAGTCGGAGAGACCCAGTACTTC

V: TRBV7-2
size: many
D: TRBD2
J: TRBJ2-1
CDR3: CASSPRVLAGVIDEQFF
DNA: TGTGCCAGCAGCCCTAGAGTACTAGCGGGAGTGATAGATGAGCAGTTCTTC

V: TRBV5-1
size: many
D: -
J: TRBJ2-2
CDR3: CASRGDSAVPGELFF
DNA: TGCGCCAGCAGAGGGGACTCAGCGGTCCCCGGGGAGCTGTTTTTT

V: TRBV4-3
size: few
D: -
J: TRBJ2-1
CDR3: CASSQDRWGNEQFF
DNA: TGCGCCAGCAGCCAAGATCGGTGGGGGAATGAGCAGTTCTTC

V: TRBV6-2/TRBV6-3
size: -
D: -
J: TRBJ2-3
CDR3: CASSYGTGSTDTQYF
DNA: TGTGCCAGCAGTTACGGGACGGGTAGCACAGATACGCAGTATTTT

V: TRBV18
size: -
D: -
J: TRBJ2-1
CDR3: CASSPPVRRKRNEQFF
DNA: TGTGCCAGCTCACCACCGGTCAGGCGCAAACGCAATGAGCAGTTCTTC

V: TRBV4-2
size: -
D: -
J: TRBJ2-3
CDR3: CASSQEGTHTDTQYF
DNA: TGTGCCAGCAGCCAAGAGGGGACTCACACAGATACGCAGTATTTT

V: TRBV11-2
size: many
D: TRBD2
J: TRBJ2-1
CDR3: CASSPRTSGSAALYSYNEQFF
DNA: TGTGCCAGCAGCCCTAGGACTAGCGGGAGTGCCGCCCTTTACTCCTACAATGAGCAGTTCTTC

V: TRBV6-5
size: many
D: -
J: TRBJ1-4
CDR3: CASSWRQGEKLFF
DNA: TGTGCCAGCAGTTGGCGCCAGGGTGAAAAACTGTTTTTT

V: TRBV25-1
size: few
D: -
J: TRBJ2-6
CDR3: CATAGITGANVLTF
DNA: TGTGCCACCGCAGGGATCACTGGGGCCAACGTCCTGACTTTC

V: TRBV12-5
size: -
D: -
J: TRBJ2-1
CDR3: CASGSPLDRNEQFF
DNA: TGTGCTAGTGGCTCCCCACTAGATCGGAATGAGCAGTTCTTC

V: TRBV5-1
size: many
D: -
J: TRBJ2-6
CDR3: CASSFSDSGANVLTF
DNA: TGCGCCAGCAGCTTTTCCGACTCTGGGGCCAACGTCCTGACTTTC

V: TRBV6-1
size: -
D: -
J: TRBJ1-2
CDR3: CASRSITAVGYTF
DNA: TGTGCCAGCAGATCGATCACGGCGGTTGGCTACACCTTC

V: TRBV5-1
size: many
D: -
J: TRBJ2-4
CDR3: CASSLGQSLKNIQYF
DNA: TGCGCCAGCAGCTTGGGACAGTCCCTTAAAAACATTCAGTACTTC

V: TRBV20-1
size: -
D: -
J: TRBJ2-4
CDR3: CSASILAKNIQYF
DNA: TGCAGTGCTAGTATCCTAGCCAAAAACATTCAGTACTTC

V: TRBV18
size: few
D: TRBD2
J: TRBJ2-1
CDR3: CASSPQFLLAGGNEQFF
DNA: TGTGCCAGCTCACCACAGTTTCTACTAGCGGGAGGGAATGAGCAGTTCTTC

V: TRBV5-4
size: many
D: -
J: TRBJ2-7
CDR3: CASSFMAYEQYF
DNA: TGTGCCAGCAGCTTTATGGCCTACGAGCAGTACTTC

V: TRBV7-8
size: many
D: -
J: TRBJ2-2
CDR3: CASSLEAPELFF
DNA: TGTGCCAGCAGCTTAGAGGCCCCGGAGCTGTTTTTT

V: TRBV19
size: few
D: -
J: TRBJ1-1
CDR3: CASSIGTVNTEAFF
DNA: TGTGCCAGTAGTATCGGGACGGTGAACACTGAAGCTTTCTTT

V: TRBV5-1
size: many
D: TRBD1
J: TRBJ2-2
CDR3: CASSLEPTGVYGELFF
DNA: TGCGCCAGCAGCTTGGAACCGACAGGGGTGTACGGGGAGCTGTTTTTT

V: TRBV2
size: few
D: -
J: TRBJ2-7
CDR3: CASIDGSEQYF
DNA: TGTGCCAGCATCGACGGGAGCGAGCAGTACTTC

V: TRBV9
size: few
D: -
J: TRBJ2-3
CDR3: CASSQSVGLTDTQYF
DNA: TGTGCCAGCAGCCAATCGGTAGGACTCACAGATACGCAGTATTTT

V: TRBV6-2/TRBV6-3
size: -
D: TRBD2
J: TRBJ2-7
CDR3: CASGDPSGRFNEQYF
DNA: TGTGCCAGCGGGGACCCTAGCGGGAGGTTCAACGAGCAGTACTTC

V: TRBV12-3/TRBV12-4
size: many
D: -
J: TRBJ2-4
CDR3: CASSPWALAKNIQYF
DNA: TGTGCCAGCAGTCCCTGGGCCCTAGCCAAAAACATTCAGTACTTC

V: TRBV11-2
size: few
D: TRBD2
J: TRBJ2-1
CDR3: CASSAGTSGRGVGNEQFF
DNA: TGTGCCAGCAGCGCCGGGACTAGCGGGAGAGGGGTGGGGAATGAGCAGTTCTTC

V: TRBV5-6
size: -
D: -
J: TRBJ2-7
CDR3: CASSYGTPYTYEQYF
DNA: TGTGCCAGCAGCTACGGGACTCCTTACACCTACGAGCAGTACTTC

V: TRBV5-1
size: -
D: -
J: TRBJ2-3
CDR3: CASRLEGGSTDTQYF
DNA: TGCGCCAGCAGGTTGGAGGGAGGCAGCACAGATACGCAGTATTTT

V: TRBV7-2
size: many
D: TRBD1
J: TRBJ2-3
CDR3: CASSLPSGQGRKQYF
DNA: TGTGCCAGCAGCTTACCCTCCGGACAGGGAAGGAAGCAGTATTTT

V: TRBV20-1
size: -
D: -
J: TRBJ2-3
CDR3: CSARGGASTDTQYF
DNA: TGCAGTGCTAGGGGCGGAGCTAGCACAGATACGCAGTATTTT

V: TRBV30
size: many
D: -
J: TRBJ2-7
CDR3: CAGGGDYEQYF
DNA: TGTGCCGGGGGCGGGGATTACGAGCAGTACTTC

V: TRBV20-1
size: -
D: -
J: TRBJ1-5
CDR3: CSARGGLDQPQHF
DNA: TGCAGTGCACGTGGCGGGTTAGATCAGCCCCAGCATTTT

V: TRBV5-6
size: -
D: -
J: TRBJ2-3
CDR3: CASTGTRSTDTQYF
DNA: TGTGCCAGCACCGGGACAAGGAGCACAGATACGCAGTATTTT

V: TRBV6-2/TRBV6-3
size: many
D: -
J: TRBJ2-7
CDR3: CASSSERLKIYEQYF
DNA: TGTGCCAGCAGCTCCGAGCGGTTAAAGATCTACGAGCAGTACTTC

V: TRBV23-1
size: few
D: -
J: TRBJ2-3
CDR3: CASSQEGDSGPFTDTQYF
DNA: TGCGCCAGCAGTCAAGAAGGGGACAGCGGGCCCTTCACAGATACGCAGTATTTT

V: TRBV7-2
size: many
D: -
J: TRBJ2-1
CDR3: CASSLAHGNEQFF
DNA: TGTGCCAGCAGCTTAGCGCATGGCAATGAGCAGTTCTTC

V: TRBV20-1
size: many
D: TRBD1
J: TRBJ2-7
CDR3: CSASLQGPPYEQYF
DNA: TGCAGTGCTAGTTTACAGGGGCCTCCCTACGAGCAGTACTTC

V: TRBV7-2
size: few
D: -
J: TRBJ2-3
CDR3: CASSSLSFAGLTDTQYF
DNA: TGTGCCAGCAGCTCACTCTCCTTCGCGGGACTGACAGATACGCAGTATTTT